These 31 T cell receptor beta chains were all obtained from the same sample, sequenced in a study of tumor and adjacent non-tumor tissue in lung cancer. A modified ARM-PCR protocol with three rounds of nested PCR amplified TCRbeta. TCRdb reanalysed the multiplex PCR reads using MiXCR and keeps one entry per CDR3 protein. The sample lists 100,000 or so distinct CDR3 sequences, 80% occurring once. This sample's RNA came from whole unsorted tissue. Distant lung tissue was collected more than 3 cm away from the tumor edge. Sequencing was performed on distant non-tumor lung tissue. The source of these receptors is a man between 60 and 70 years old with small cell lung cancer.

Turning to this clonotype: A much larger clone differs by one base, so this may be a read error. The chain combines TRBV6-1 with TRBJ2-1; D possibly corresponds to TRBD2 (6 bases). Trimming took off 4 bases at V and 9 bases at J, with 19 bases between the two ends. This CDR3 is 15 amino acids long. Germline CDR1 MNHNS, CDR2 SASEGT. CDR3 protein: CASSGLEGVYSEQFF. Here the CDR3 DNA reads TGTGCCAGCAGTGGACTAGAGGGAGTCTATAGTGAGCAGTTCTTC.

This clonotype has a handful of counts. V is TRBV20-1 and J is TRBJ2-7; the match to TRBD1 covers 8 bases. The CDR3 has 16 residues. V shed 0 bases, J shed 5 bases, and the junction held 12 bases outside the gene matches. Germline CDR1 DFQATT, CDR2 SNEGSKA (reference sequence). The CDR3 region has the DNA TGCAGTGCTAGAGATTGGGACAGGCTTATCACTGACGAGCAGTACTTC. As protein: CSARDWDRLITDEQYF.

The rearrangement joins TRBV12-3 or TRBV12-4 to TRBJ1-2; D gene unclear. The V gene lost 3 bases and the J gene lost 2 bases, with 13 bases spanning the gap. The CDR3 contains 15 residues. Written as DNA, the CDR3 is TGTGCCAGCAGTTTGGCAGTCGAAGGGAACTATGGCTACACCTTC. Residues: CASSLAVEGNYGYTF.

The chain combines TRBV20-1 with TRBJ1-1; no reliable D call. The germline V gene has CDR1 DFQATT and CDR2 SNEGSKA (reference sequence). This CDR3 has 12 amino acids. Here the CDR3 DNA reads TGCGGCGCTAGAGGGTTTGAAGTTGAAGCTTTCTTT. Its translation: CGARGFEVEAFF.

This rearrangement joins TRBV6-1 to TRBJ1-5; TRBD1 matches 8 bases. Trimming cost V 6 bases and J 11 bases; bases outside gene matches: 15. This CDR3 spans 15 amino acids. CDR1 and CDR2 from the germline V gene are MNHNS and SASEGT. The CDR3 bases are TGTGCCAGCAGCCCCCTACCGACAGGGGAGAGTGCCCAGCATTTT. Protein: CASSPLPTGESAQHF.

Comments on this clonotype: A read error is likely, as this CDR3 ends without the conserved phenylalanine or tryptophan. This chain links TRBV11-2 with TRBJ2-3; either TRBD1 or TRBD2 may supply D (6 bases each). CDR3 length: 15 amino acids. Trimming shortened V by 4 bases and J by 12 bases, and 23 bases separated the two germline ends. Per the germline V gene, CDR1 is SGHAT and CDR2 is FQNNGV. The CDR3 here is CASSSGGIAGHIQYS. The CDR3 nucleotides are TGTGCCAGCAGCTCCGGAGGGATTGCGGGACATATCCAGTATTCT.

A word on this clonotype: At one end the junction does not follow the germline gene, possibly because of a read error. The rearrangement links TRBV12-3 or TRBV12-4 to TRBJ2-1; tentatively, D is TRBD1 or TRBD2 (5 bases each). This CDR3 region has 15 residues. The CDR3 region is CASSFWGNGENVQFF. The CDR3 DNA reads as TGTGCCAGCAGTTTTTGGGGGAATGGGGAAAATGTGCAGTTCTTC.

Concerning this clonotype itself: The final CDR3 position lacks the conserved phenylalanine or tryptophan, pointing to a likely read error. This rearrangement joins TRBV6-1 to TRBJ2-6, with D possibly matching TRBD1 (6 bases). Germline V gives CDR1 MNHNS, CDR2 SASEGT. Deletions cut 4 bases from V and 0 bases from J, with 19 bases between. The CDR3 has 19 residues. CDR3 sequence reads: CASSGRLGTWNSGANVLTI. The CDR3 DNA is TGTGCCAGCAGTGGTAGATTGGGGACATGGAACTCTGGGGCCAACGTCCTGACTATC.

Details on this clonotype: A clone one base away is much larger, so this may be a read error. The conserved phenylalanine or tryptophan normally closing the CDR3 is absent here, so this likely arose from a read error. The chain links TRBV28 to TRBJ2-7; D gene ambiguous. Trimming left V 4 bases short and J 0 bases short, with 16 bases between. This CDR3 is 16 amino acids long. The V gene's germline CDR1 is MDHEN and CDR2 SYDVKM. CDR3 nucleotide sequence: TGTGCCAGCAGTTATGCGATTTCCCGAAACTCCTACGAGCAGTACATC. This codes for CASSYAISRNSYEQYI.

This clonotype came up once. The V and J genes are TRBV4-2 and TRBJ2-7; D not resolved. CDR1 and CDR2 (germline): LGHNA, YNFKEQ. The CDR3 has 15 amino acids. V lost 1 base and J lost 4, with 14 bases in between. CDR3 in amino acids: CASSQVRADSYEQYF. DNA of the CDR3: TGTGCCAGCAGCCAAGTTCGGGCGGATTCATACGAGCAGTACTTC.

This clonotype is a singleton in its sample. At one end the junction does not follow the germline gene, possibly because of a read error. CDR3 nucleotides: TGCGCCAGCAGCGTGCCCGGGGGCCAAGATTCGCAGTATTTT. It translates to CASSVPGGQDSQYF. The chain links TRBV5-4 to TRBJ2-3; the D gene could be TRBD1 or TRBD2 (6 bases each). The length of the CDR3 is 14 residues. Germline V CDR1 and CDR2: SGHNT, YYREEE (reference sequence).

The rearrangement links TRBV4-2 to TRBJ2-5; TRBD2 matches 8 bases. Germline V lookup: CDR1 LGHNA, CDR2 YNFKEQ. The J segment lost 9 bases and the V segment lost 1 base, leaving 13 bases of the junction unmatched. CDR3 length equals 16 residues. The DNA for the CDR3 is TGTGCCAGCAGCCAAGGAGGGGCGGGGGGCCAAGTGGCCCAGTACTTC. It specifies CASSQGGAGGQVAQYF.

On this clonotype itself: The CDR3 carries no conserved terminal phenylalanine or tryptophan, so it likely arises from a read error. V and J are TRBV6-5 and TRBJ2-5; tentatively, D is TRBD2 (5 bases). This CDR3 is built from 13 residues. Germline CDR1 MNHEY, CDR2 SVGAGI. The CDR3 region is CASTDGGGETQYS. The CDR3 nucleotides are TGTGCCAGCACCGACGGAGGTGGGGAGACTCAGTACTCC.

Notes on this clonotype: Its ends do not fully match the called genes, so a read error is possible. The V gene is TRBV6-5, the J gene TRBJ1-1; the D gene is possibly TRBD1 (5 bases). CDR3 length: 13 amino acids. CDR1 and CDR2 from the germline V gene are MNHEY and SVGAGI. CDR3 in amino acids: CASAGPGHIEAFF. CDR3 nucleotide sequence: TGCGCCAGCGCGGGGCCCGGGCATATTGAAGCTTTCTTT.

For this clonotype: The junction does not match germline at one end; this may be a read error. CDR3 sequence reads: CACSSPRGNGYF. The CDR3, as DNA: TGTGCCTGCAGCTCCCCGAGAGGGAATGGGTACTTC. This chain uses TRBV11-2 with TRBJ2-5; tentatively, D is TRBD2 (5 bases). The CDR3 is 12 amino acids. Germline CDR1 reads SGHAT; CDR2 reads FQNNGV. The whole variable domain, remainder taken from reference TRBV11-2 and TRBJ2-5, is EAGVAQSPRYKIIEKRQSVAFWCNPISGHATLYWYQQILGQGPKLLIQFQNNGVVDDSQLPKDRFSAERLKGVDSTLKIQPAKLEDSAVYLCACSSPRGNGYFGPGTRLLVL.

Notes on this clonotype: The conserved phenylalanine or tryptophan is not found at the CDR3 terminus, so this likely reflects a read error. No DNA is shown, since the ends of the CDR3 on it are uncertain; the CDR3 is the one TCRdb lists. V is TRBV29-1 and J is TRBJ2-1. The CDR3 is made up of 15 amino acids, end residues included. Germline CDR1 is SQVTM and CDR2 is ANQGSEA. The CDR3 reads CNAFETLKRYNEQLL.

A word on this clonotype: Relative to the germline gene, one junction end is altered; a read error may explain this. The chain carries TRBV29-1 and TRBJ2-5; 8 nucleotides match TRBD1. CDR1 and CDR2 (germline): SQVTM, ANQGSEA. This CDR3 has 13 residues. The CDR3 loop reads CSLDPGQEDTQYF. The CDR3 nucleotides are TGCAGCCTTGACCCGGGACAGGAAGATACCCAGTACTTC.

V and J are TRBV12-3 or TRBV12-4 and TRBJ2-3; perhaps TRBD1 as D (6 bases). V was trimmed by 3 bases and J by 11 bases, leaving 15 bases between them. CDR3 length: 13 residues. The CDR3 coding sequence is TGTGCCAGCAGTTTTAAGACCGGGACAATGCAGTATTTT. This translates into CASSFKTGTMQYF.

The count of this clonotype is one. Sequence at one end of the junction differs from germline and may be a read error. The genes are TRBV12-3 or TRBV12-4 and TRBJ1-2; tentative D call: TRBD1 (6 bases). The CDR3 sequence is 15 residues long. This CDR3 is CASSLVAGAVYGYIF. Here the CDR3 DNA reads TGTGCCAGCAGTTTGGTAGCAGGGGCGGTCTATGGCTACATCTTC.

The sample holds many counts of this clonotype. The CDR3 DNA is TGTGCCAGCAGCCGTCCCGGGACAGGCTTCGGGACCCAGTACTTC. Its protein product is CASSRPGTGFGTQYF. The chain employs TRBV14 and TRBJ2-5, with TRBD1 identical over 8 bases. With 4 bases clipped from V and 7 bases from J, the junction kept 11 bases outside the gene matches. Germline V gene lookup returns CDR1 SGHDN and CDR2 FVKESK. The CDR3 is 15 amino acids.

Within the sample, this clonotype is medium-sized. V usage is TRBV6-6 and J usage is TRBJ2-7; the D gene is possibly TRBD2 (6 bases). CDR1 and CDR2 (germline): MNHNY, SVGAGI (reference sequence). This CDR3 has 16 residues. Trimming removed 6 bases from V and 4 bases from J, with 22 bases in between. CDR3 in amino acids: CASSDGGTLPLYEQYV. The CDR3 DNA sequence: TGTGCCAGCAGCGACGGAGGGACCCTCCCACTTTACGAGCAGTACGTC.

The table lists this clonotype with a count of one. Here the CDR3 reads CANGYSTGFETQYF. In nucleotides, the CDR3 is TGTGCCAACGGGTACTCCACAGGGTTTGAGACCCAGTACTTC. The chain joins TRBV7-9 to TRBJ2-5; tentatively, D is TRBD1 (6 bases). There are 14 residues in the CDR3. The germline CDR1 and CDR2 sequences are SEHNR and FQNEAQ (reference sequence). V was clipped by 10 bases and J by 5 bases, with 20 bases between them.

The sample holds a few counts of this clonotype. J is TRBJ2-1 and V is TRBV20-1, with a weak D call TRBD2 (5 bases). V lost 1 base and J lost 9, with 13 bases in between. The CDR3 sequence is 13 residues long. Germline values: CDR1 DFQATT, CDR2 SNEGSKA (reference sequence). The DNA of the CDR3 is TGCAGTGCTAGAGGTCGACTACATAGTGAGCAGTTCTTC. This sequence encodes CSARGRLHSEQFF.

The chain joins TRBV5-1 to TRBJ1-1; the match to TRBD1 covers 7 bases. The CDR3 covers 14 residues. CDR1 SGHRS and CDR2 YFSETQ come from the germline V gene. V trimming: 4 bases; J trimming: 4 bases; junction bases outside the gene matches: 7. CDR3 sequence (DNA): TGCGCCAGCAGCCAGGACAGGTTAGGCACTGAAGCTTTCTTT. Encoded protein: CASSQDRLGTEAFF.

This clonotype was recorded many times. V gene TRBV20-1 combines with J gene TRBJ1-1; D is possibly TRBD1 (6 bases). V was pared by 5 bases and J by 1 base, with 14 bases between. The CDR3 has 14 amino acids. The V gene's germline CDR1 is DFQATT and CDR2 SNEGSKA (reference sequence). DNA of the CDR3: TGCAGTGCTCGACGGGGGGCGGGGAACACTGAAGCTTTCTTT. As protein: CSARRGAGNTEAFF.

Details on this clonotype: An end of the junction does not agree with germline; a read error may underlie this. This chain joins TRBV6-2 or TRBV6-3 and TRBJ2-2; a possible D gene is TRBD2 (6 bases). The CDR3 runs to 14 residues. The germline V gene encodes CDR1 MNHEY and CDR2 SVGEGT. The CDR3: CVSKEGERTEELFF. CDR3 nucleotide sequence: TGTGTCAGCAAGGAGGGAGAGCGCACCGAGGAGCTGTTTTTT.

The table lists this clonotype with many counts. The J gene is TRBJ2-1, the V gene TRBV4-2, with D perhaps TRBD1 or TRBD2 (5 bases each). From germline, CDR1 is LGHNA and CDR2 YNFKEQ. The CDR3 extends over 15 amino acids. Trimming shortened V by 1 base and J by 4 bases, and 11 bases separated the two germline ends. CDR3 DNA: TGTGCCAGCAGCCAAGCTGGGACGAGGTACAATGAGCAGTTCTTC. Encoded protein: CASSQAGTRYNEQFF.

Note on this clonotype: A much larger clone lies one base from this, so it may be a read error. The chain couples TRBV7-3 to TRBJ2-3; no definite D call. This CDR3 contains 15 residues. Trimming removed 3 bases from V and 1 base from J, with 11 bases in between. CDR1 SGHTA and CDR2 FQGTGA come from the germline V gene. CDR3 in amino acids: CASSLSGYRTDTQYF. The CDR3 bases are TGTGCCAGCAGCTTGTCGGGCTATCGCACAGATACGCAGTATTTT.

Regarding this clonotype: An end of the junction does not agree with germline; a read error may underlie this. V gene TRBV19 combines with J gene TRBJ2-5, with D possibly TRBD1 on 6 matching bases. CDR1 LNHDA and CDR2 SQIVND come from the germline V gene (reference sequence). The CDR3 consists of 15 residues. CDR3 region: CTSRGSVAGWETQYF. The DNA of the CDR3 is TGTACCAGTAGGGGGTCAGTGGCAGGATGGGAGACCCAGTACTTC.

There are a few counts of this clonotype. A read error is possible here, since a much larger clone lies one base away. The gene calls are TRBV14 and TRBJ2-1, with 9 nucleotides matching TRBD1. After removal of 5 bases from V and 3 bases from J, the junction contained 11 bases not matched to a gene. The CDR3 runs 17 residues. Per the germline V gene, CDR1 is SGHDN and CDR2 is FVKESK. For the CDR3, the DNA is TGTGCCAGCAGCTCAGGGCGGGGACAGGGTAGCTACAATGAGCAGTTCTTC. It yields the protein CASSSGRGQGSYNEQFF.

Turning to this clonotype: A read error may explain this, as a much larger clone is one base away. The CDR3 region is CVWSLSGSRNEQFF. DNA of the CDR3: TGTGTCTGGAGCCTTAGCGGGAGCAGGAATGAGCAGTTCTTC. This chain links TRBV30 with TRBJ2-1; 9 bases are a match to TRBD2. This CDR3 is built from 14 residues. Germline V gene data show CDR1 as GTSNPN and CDR2 as SVGIG (reference sequence). Full variable domain (outside the CDR3, taken from reference TRBV30 and TRBJ2-1): SQTIHQWPATLVQPVGSPLSLECTVEGTSNPNLYWYRQAAGRGLQLLFYSVGIGQISSEVPQNLSASRPQDRQFILSSKKLLLSDSGFYLCVWSLSGSRNEQFFGPGTRLTVL.